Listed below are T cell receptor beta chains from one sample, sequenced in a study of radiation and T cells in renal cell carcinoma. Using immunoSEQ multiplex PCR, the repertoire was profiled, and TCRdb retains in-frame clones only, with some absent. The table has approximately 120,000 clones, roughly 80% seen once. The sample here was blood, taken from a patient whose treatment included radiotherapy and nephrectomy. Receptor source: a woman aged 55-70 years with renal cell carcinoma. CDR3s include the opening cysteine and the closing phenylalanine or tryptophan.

CASSSPGRALHF TRBJ1-6 12 TRBV7-2
CASSTGTGQEQYF TRBJ2-7 13 TRBV19
CASSPSRWEQYF TRBJ2-3 12 TRBV7-2
CASSPRGGGGDTEAFF TRBJ1-1 16 TRBV5-1
CASSAAGTVKETQYF TRBJ2-5 15 TRBV5-1
CASSSNYRGDEQYF TRBJ2-7 14 TRBV7-2
CASRDSPNQPQHF TRBJ1-5 13 TRBV5-1
CASSSYTRGAGETQYF TRBJ2-5 16 TRBV11-2
CASSGGWAGPYEQYF TRBJ2-7 15 TRBV9
CASSQDWGEETQYF TRBJ2-5 14 TRBV4-3
CASSLNREAFF TRBJ1-1 11 TRBV5-4
CASSPTTTSGGYEQYF TRBJ2-7 16 TRBV18